This T cell receptor (beta chain) was identified in a study of tumor-infiltrating lymphocytes in glioblastoma multiforme (dated by TCRdb to about 2017). Notes on the research overall: Whether intratumoral genomic heterogeneity fosters TIL diversity was tested through joint investigation of somatic mutations, TIL diversity and immune response activity.

A modified ARM-PCR protocol with multiple V-beta primers and a C-beta primer was used to build TCRB libraries from RNA via three nested multiplex PCR rounds. Starting from 0.45 to 0.6 ug of total RNA, TCRB-specific cDNA was synthesized using ProtoScript II Reverse Transcriptase and a C-beta primer. For the TCRB libraries, no unique molecular identifiers were described. The third PCR added barcodes and adapters over around 25 cycles with Deep VentR (exo-) polymerase, followed by gel purification of 250-500 bp bands. TCRB libraries were sequenced on an Illumina HiSeq 2500 with 250 bp paired-end reads. The study's own analysis went as follows. Reads were cleaned with Trimmomatic, merged with FLASH, assigned V, D and J segments with MiGEC, and analyzed with VDJtools. VDJtools was used to calculate the Shannon-Wiener diversity index, which quantified repertoire diversity. The public sequencing data were trimmed at Q25 with fastp and processed into clonotypes with MiXCR by TCRdb, which kept only in-frame beta chains. Entries are consolidated by CDR3 protein sequence, retaining the most common genes and DNA. TCRdb, not the original authors, processed these V and J calls. In all, the sample holds about 15,000 distinct CDR3 sequences, and over 65% of those were seen once. The ten biggest clones cover about 50% of the sample.

The AllPrep DNA/RNA mini kit was used to purify genomic DNA and total RNA simultaneously from each of the nine to eleven tumor samples. Every RNA sample had an RNA integrity number above 6.5 and an OD 260/280 ratio above 1.9. Results and caveats for the whole study, not just this receptor: RNA-based TCR sequencing may distort clone frequencies because T cells carry unequal numbers of TCR transcripts. The authors noted that sorting T cells into functional subsets, which was not done in the study, would be a future improvement. Generalizability is limited because the TCR and somatic mutation analysis included only one glioblastoma patient.

CDR3 length: 12 amino acids, cysteine to phenylalanine. The sequence is cut down to CDR3 DNA, 36 bases in frame from base 1. V loses 0 bases, J loses 4 bases, and the germline ends lie 4 bases apart. This clonotype was detected many times. Its antigen remains undetermined. Base qualities are not provided; no much larger clone lies one nucleotide away. Sequenced input: brain tumor tissue. The receptor was isolated from a male donor with glioblastoma. The rearrangement joined TRBV12-3 or TRBV12-4 to TRBJ2-7; the D gene cannot be named for sure. The DNA reads as follows: TGTGCCAGCAGTTTAGCGGGGTACGAGCAGTACTTC. Translated, it gives CASSLAGYEQYF.